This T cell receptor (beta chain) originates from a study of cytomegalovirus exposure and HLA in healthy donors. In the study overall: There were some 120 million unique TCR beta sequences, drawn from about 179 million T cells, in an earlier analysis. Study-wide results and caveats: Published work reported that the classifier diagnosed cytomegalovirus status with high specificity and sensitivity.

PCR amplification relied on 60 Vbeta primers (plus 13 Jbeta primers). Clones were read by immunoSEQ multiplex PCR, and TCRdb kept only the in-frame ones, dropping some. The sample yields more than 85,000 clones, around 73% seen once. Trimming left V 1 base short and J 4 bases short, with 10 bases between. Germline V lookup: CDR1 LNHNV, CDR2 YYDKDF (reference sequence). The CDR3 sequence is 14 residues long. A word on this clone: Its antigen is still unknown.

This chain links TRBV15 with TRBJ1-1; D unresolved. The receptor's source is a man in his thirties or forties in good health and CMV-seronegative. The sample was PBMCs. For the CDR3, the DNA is TGTGCCACCAGCAGAGTTGAGGAGGGCACTGAAGCTTTCTTT. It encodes CATSRVEEGTEAFF.